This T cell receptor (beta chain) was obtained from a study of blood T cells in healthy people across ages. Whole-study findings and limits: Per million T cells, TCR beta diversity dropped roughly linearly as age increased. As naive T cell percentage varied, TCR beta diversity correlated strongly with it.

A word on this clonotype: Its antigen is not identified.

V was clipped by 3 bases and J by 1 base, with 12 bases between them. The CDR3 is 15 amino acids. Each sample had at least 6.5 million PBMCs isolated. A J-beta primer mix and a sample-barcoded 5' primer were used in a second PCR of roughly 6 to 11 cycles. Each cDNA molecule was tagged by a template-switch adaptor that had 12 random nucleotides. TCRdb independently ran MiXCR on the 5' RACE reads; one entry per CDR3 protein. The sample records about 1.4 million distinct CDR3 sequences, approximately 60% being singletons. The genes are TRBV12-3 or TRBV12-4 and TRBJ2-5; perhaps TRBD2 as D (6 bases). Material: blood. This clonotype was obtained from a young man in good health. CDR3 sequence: CASSLAGWGQETQYF. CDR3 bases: TGTGCCAGCAGTTTGGCGGGGTGGGGCCAAGAGACCCAGTACTTC.